The source of this T cell receptor (beta chain) is a study of multiple sclerosis patients with progressive multifocal leukoencephalopathy. V lost 1 base to trimming and J lost 4 bases, with 5 bases between them. CDR1 and CDR2 from the germline V gene are LNHDA and SQIVND (reference sequence). This CDR3 has 13 residues. This clone has a single count. Time point of the sample: before natalizumab initiation. The repertoire was sequenced with immunoSEQ multiplex PCR; TCRdb's copy has only in-frame clones and lacks some. The data contain roughly 30,000 clones, about 89% of them singletons. The sample comprised PBMCs. The sequence derives from a human donor with multiple sclerosis. The chain joins TRBV19 to TRBJ2-1; D is undetermined. CDR3 residues: CASSIGGYNEQFF. The CDR3 DNA sequence: TGTGCCAGTAGTATAGGGGGTTACAATGAGCAGTTCTTC.